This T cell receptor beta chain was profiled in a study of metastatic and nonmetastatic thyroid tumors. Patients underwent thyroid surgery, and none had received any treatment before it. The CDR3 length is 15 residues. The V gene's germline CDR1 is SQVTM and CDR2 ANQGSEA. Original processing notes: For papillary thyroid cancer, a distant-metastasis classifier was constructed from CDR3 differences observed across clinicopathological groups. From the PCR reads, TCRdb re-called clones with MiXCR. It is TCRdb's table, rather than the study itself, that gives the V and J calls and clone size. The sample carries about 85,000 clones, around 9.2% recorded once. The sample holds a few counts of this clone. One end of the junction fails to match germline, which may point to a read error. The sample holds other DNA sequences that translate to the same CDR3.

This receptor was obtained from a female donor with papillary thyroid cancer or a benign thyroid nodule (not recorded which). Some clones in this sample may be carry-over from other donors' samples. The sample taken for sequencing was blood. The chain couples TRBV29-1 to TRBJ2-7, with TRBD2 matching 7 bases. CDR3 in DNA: TGCAGCGTTGAAGGGCGGGGGTTCAGCTCCTACGAGCAATACTTC. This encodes CSVEGRGFSSYEQYF.